This entry lists 32 T cell receptor beta chains sequenced from one sample in a study of identical twins. Each CDR3 protein gets one entry after TCRdb re-called the 5' RACE reads with MiXCR. The data contain 1,800,000 or so distinct CDR3 sequences, less than 35% of them seen just once; the ten biggest clones take up around 0.3%. The specimen sequenced was cord blood. These receptors all come from a newborn girl in good health.

This chain uses TRBV20-1 with TRBJ1-5; 7 bases agree with TRBD1. The CDR3 runs 15 residues. V shed 0 bases, J shed 6 bases, and the junction held 8 bases outside the gene matches. CDR1 is DFQATT, CDR2 SNEGSKA, per germline (reference sequence). CDR3 nucleotide sequence: TGCAGTGCTAGAGATCCGGCAGGGGGTGGTCAGCCCCAGCATTTT. Amino acids: CSARDPAGGGQPQHF.

This clonotype was counted a few times. V and J are TRBV9 and TRBJ1-2; D is perhaps TRBD1 (5 bases). V was cut by 3 bases and J by 2 bases, with 8 bases left in between. From germline, CDR1 is SGDLS and CDR2 YYNGEE. There are 13 residues in the CDR3. CDR3 sequence: CASSARQNYGYTF. The CDR3 DNA reads as TGTGCCAGCAGCGCCCGACAGAACTATGGCTACACCTTC.

V usage is TRBV6-5 and J usage is TRBJ2-1, with TRBD2 matching 11 bases. The germline CDR1 and CDR2 sequences are MNHEY and SVGAGI. The CDR3 sequence is 18 residues long. The V and J ends lost 5 bases and 4 bases, in that order; junction bases with no gene match: 13. The CDR3 here is CASSNRPSGTSGYNEQFF. The CDR3 region has the DNA TGTGCCAGCAGTAACCGACCTTCCGGGACTAGCGGATACAATGAGCAGTTCTTC.

This clonotype was found a few times. The chain joins TRBV6-1 to TRBJ1-2; D gene uncertain. This CDR3 is built from 12 residues. From germline, CDR1 is MNHNS and CDR2 SASEGT. V was shortened by 4 bases and J by 4 bases, with 7 bases between the two germline ends. The CDR3 loop reads CASSGAGYGYTF. The DNA of the CDR3 is TGTGCCAGCAGTGGCGCAGGCTATGGCTACACCTTC.

The chain has TRBV6-2 or TRBV6-3 and TRBJ2-1; tentatively, D is TRBD2 (6 bases). The closer fit of TRBJ2-7 to the DNA end suggests the J call may be wrong. Germline V gene lookup returns CDR1 MNHEY and CDR2 SVGEGT. The CDR3 spans 16 residues. The CDR3 DNA reads TGTGCCAGCAGCCCTGGACACGGGAGCACCTACAATGAGCAGTACTTC. It encodes CASSPGHGSTYNEQYF.

This clonotype was detected only a few times. The chain carries TRBV20-1 and TRBJ2-7; TRBD2 matches 7 bases. The CDR3 totals 14 residues. Germline values: CDR1 DFQATT, CDR2 SNEGSKA (reference sequence). The V segment lost 3 bases and the J segment 3 bases; nucleotides outside the gene matches: 8. The chain's CDR3 is CSASGTNDYYEQYF. CDR3 DNA sequence: TGCAGTGCTAGCGGGACTAACGATTACTACGAGCAGTACTTC.

This clonotype has a handful of counts. The V and J genes are TRBV7-2 and TRBJ2-3; 9 bases line up with TRBD1. This CDR3 is built from 15 residues. Germline V gene lookup returns CDR1 SGHTA and CDR2 FQGNSA. Losses at the gene ends were 5 bases for V and 6 bases for J; bases not matched to a gene: 9. The chain's CDR3 is CASSGWDRVVDTQYF. The CDR3 nucleotides read TGTGCCAGCAGCGGTTGGGACAGGGTTGTGGATACGCAGTATTTT.

The chain links TRBV25-1 to TRBJ1-4, with 7 bases matching TRBD1. Germline V gene lookup returns CDR1 MGHDK and CDR2 SYGVNS. After removal of 10 bases from V and 8 bases from J, the junction contained 7 bases not matched to a gene. The CDR3 has 12 amino acids. CDR3 sequence (DNA): TGTGCCACTTCGGACAGGAGGGAAAAACTGTTTTTT. It codes for CATSDRREKLFF.

The chain recombines TRBV15 with TRBJ2-3, with 9 bases that match TRBD2. The CDR3 extends over 15 amino acids. The ends lost 3 bases at V and 0 bases at J; junction bases unmatched: 1. Germline V gene lookup returns CDR1 LNHNV and CDR2 YYDKDF (reference sequence). The DNA for the CDR3 is TGTGCCACCAGCAGTGGGACTAGCAGCACAGATACGCAGTATTTT. It translates to CATSSGTSSTDTQYF.

This clonotype was detected a few times. The CDR3 region is CASSFPGQPNTEAFF. DNA of the CDR3: TGTGCCAGCAGTTTTCCGGGACAGCCGAACACTGAAGCTTTCTTT. This chain links TRBV27 with TRBJ1-1; 7 positions match TRBD1. The ends lost 3 bases at V and 1 base at J; junction bases unmatched: 5. The germline V gene has CDR1 MNHEY and CDR2 SMNVEV (reference sequence). This CDR3 region has 15 residues.

CDR3: CASRSLGNTGELFF. In DNA form, the CDR3 reads TGCGCCAGCAGGTCTCTAGGGAACACCGGGGAGCTGTTTTTT. This rearrangement joins TRBV10-2 to TRBJ2-2; D not resolved. Between the trimmed V and J ends, which lost 6 bases and 1 base, there was a span of 9 bases. The CDR3 runs to 14 residues. Germline values: CDR1 WSHSY, CDR2 SAAADI.

This clonotype appeared a few times. This chain uses TRBV20-1 with TRBJ2-3; the D gene is possibly TRBD1 (5 bases). Trimming cost V 6 bases and J 10 bases, with 14 bases left between them. The length of the CDR3 is 11 residues. The germline gives CDR1 DFQATT, CDR2 SNEGSKA (reference sequence). Here the CDR3 reads CSALQGLAQYF. CDR3 bases: TGCAGTGCCCTCCAGGGTTTGGCGCAGTATTTT.

On this clonotype: Just one base apart from a much larger clone, this may be a read error. The CDR3 nucleotides are TGTGCCAGCAGCCAACAGGGGAACACTGGAGCTTTCTTT. Translating gives CASSQQGNTGAFF. The chain employs TRBV7-9 and TRBJ1-1; 7 bases align to TRBD1. Germline V gene lookup returns CDR1 SEHNR and CDR2 FQNEAQ (reference sequence). This CDR3 has 13 amino acids.

This chain links TRBV6-1 with TRBJ1-1; D perhaps matches TRBD1 (5 bases). In germline, CDR1 is MNHNS, CDR2 SASEGT. The CDR3 is 14 residues long. Trimming took 4 bases from V and 3 from J, leaving 12 bases between them. The CDR3 reads CASSALGGDTEAFF. The CDR3 DNA reads TGTGCCAGCAGTGCCCTTGGGGGGGACACTGAAGCTTTCTTT.

The CDR3 sequence is CSARGASTEAFF. The DNA for the CDR3 is TGCAGTGCTAGAGGGGCTAGCACTGAAGCTTTCTTT. This chain links TRBV20-1 with TRBJ1-1; no reliable D call. V was trimmed by 1 base and J by 4 bases, leaving 7 bases between them. The CDR3 is 12 amino acids. The germline CDR1 and CDR2 sequences are DFQATT and SNEGSKA (reference sequence).

The chain couples TRBV14 to TRBJ2-3, with 8 bases matching TRBD1. Germline values: CDR1 SGHDN, CDR2 FVKESK. The CDR3 totals 15 residues. V shed 2 bases, J shed 3 bases, and the junction held 4 bases outside the gene matches. Here the CDR3 reads CASSQRNRGTDTQYF. DNA for the CDR3: TGTGCCAGCAGCCAAAGGAACAGGGGGACAGATACGCAGTATTTT.

The chain joins TRBV5-5 to TRBJ2-3, with 7 bases that match TRBD2. This CDR3 has 19 amino acids. Germline V gives CDR1 SGHKS, CDR2 YYEKEE (reference sequence). The V gene end was trimmed by 4 bases and the J gene end by 0 bases; junction bases not matched to a gene: 17. Written as DNA, the CDR3 is TGTGCCAGCAGCCCGGTGGGGGGGGATAGCGTATCAAGCACAGATACGCAGTATTTT. Encoded protein: CASSPVGGDSVSSTDTQYF.

There are a few counts of this clonotype. The chain joins TRBV5-1 to TRBJ2-1; maybe TRBD2 (6 bases). The germline CDR1 and CDR2 sequences are SGHRS and YFSETQ. V was pared by 0 bases and J by 6 bases, with 16 bases between. The CDR3 runs to 16 residues. DNA for the CDR3: TGCGCCAGCAGCTTGGAGTGGAGGGATCTGAGCAATGAGCAGTTCTTC. Translated: CASSLEWRDLSNEQFF. The variable domain in full, completed from reference TRBV5-1 and TRBJ2-1, reads KAGVTQTPRYLIKTRGQQVTLSCSPISGHRSVSWYQQTPGQGLQFLFEYFSETQRNKGNFPGRFSGRQFSNSRSEMNVSTLELGDSALYLCASSLEWRDLSNEQFFGPGTRLTVL.

The chain joins TRBV20-1 to TRBJ2-7; D assignment may be TRBD1 or TRBD2 (5 bases each). The CDR3 is 14 residues long. Germline values: CDR1 DFQATT, CDR2 SNEGSKA (reference sequence). Trimming removed 0 bases at V and 7 bases at J, with 16 bases between. DNA of the CDR3: TGCAGTGCTAGAGATAAGACTAACGGACATGAGCAGTACTTC. This translates into CSARDKTNGHEQYF.

This clonotype showed up many times. The V and J genes are TRBV24-1 and TRBJ2-3; a possible D gene is TRBD1 (6 bases). The germline V and J ends were trimmed by 6 bases and 4 bases, with 19 bases remaining between them. The CDR3 has 16 residues. Germline-derived CDR1 and CDR2 are KGHDR and SFDVKD. CDR3 protein: CATSNPDQGISDTQYF. The CDR3, as DNA: TGTGCCACCAGTAACCCCGACCAGGGGATTTCAGATACGCAGTATTTT.

The J gene is TRBJ1-2, the V gene TRBV6-6, with a tentative D call TRBD1 (6 bases). V was cut by 11 bases and J by 3 bases, with 16 bases left in between. The CDR3 length is 13 residues. Germline values: CDR1 MNHNY, CDR2 SVGAGI (reference sequence). The CDR3 sequence is CAARDKWDYGYTF. CDR3 coding DNA: TGTGCCGCCAGGGACAAATGGGACTATGGCTACACCTTC.

Worth noting for this clonotype: A much larger clone differs from this one at a single base, so this may be a read error. This chain uses TRBV12-3 or TRBV12-4 with TRBJ2-7, with TRBD2 identical over 8 bases. This CDR3 has 15 residues. V lost 7 bases and J lost 7; bases outside the gene matches: 15. DNA of the CDR3: TGTGCCAGCATGAAAGAAGCGGGAGCGGCAAATGAGCAGTACTTC. Protein sequence: CASMKEAGAANEQYF.

In its sample, this clonotype was seen many times. The chain employs TRBV7-2 and TRBJ2-3; D is ambiguous. This CDR3 has 15 amino acids. Germline values: CDR1 SGHTA, CDR2 FQGNSA. Trimming stripped 0 bases from V and 2 bases from J, with 9 bases between. This CDR3 is CASSLAYSSTDTQYF. In DNA form, the CDR3 reads TGTGCCAGCAGCTTAGCGTACTCCTCCACAGATACGCAGTATTTT.

This chain connects TRBV25-1 to TRBJ1-6, with D perhaps matching TRBD1 (5 bases). V lost 3 bases and J lost 0, with 9 bases in between. The CDR3 loop spans 16 amino acids. In germline, CDR1 is MGHDK, CDR2 SYGVNS. The CDR3 nucleotides are TGTGCCAGCAGTGAGGCAGGGAGCTCCTATAATTCACCCCTCCACTTT. It encodes CASSEAGSSYNSPLHF.

The chain employs TRBV30 and TRBJ2-7; D not certain. CDR1 is GTSNPN, CDR2 SVGIG, per germline (reference sequence). V was shortened by 5 bases and J by 3 bases, with 5 bases between the two germline ends. There are 10 residues in the CDR3. The CDR3 spells CAWGYYEQYF. As DNA, the CDR3 is TGTGCCTGGGGATACTACGAGCAGTACTTC.

V gene TRBV11-2 combines with J gene TRBJ2-7; D possibly matches TRBD1 or TRBD2 (6 bases each). Germline V gene data show CDR1 as SGHAT and CDR2 as FQNNGV. The CDR3 sequence is 16 residues long. Trimming removed 1 base at V and 3 bases at J, with 16 bases between. CDR3 residues: CASSLVGGTPYYEQYF. In DNA, the CDR3 is TGTGCCAGCAGCTTAGTGGGGGGCACTCCCTACTACGAGCAGTACTTC. Filled out from reference TRBV11-2 and TRBJ2-7, the complete variable domain reads EAGVAQSPRYKIIEKRQSVAFWCNPISGHATLYWYQQILGQGPKLLIQFQNNGVVDDSQLPKDRFSAERLKGVDSTLKIQPAKLEDSAVYLCASSLVGGTPYYEQYFGPGTRLTVT.

This clonotype was detected ten times or more. The chain uses TRBV5-1 and TRBJ2-7, with 7 positions matching TRBD2. Germline lookup yields CDR1 SGHRS and CDR2 YFSETQ. The ends lost 6 bases at V and 1 base at J; junction bases unmatched: 1. The CDR3 contains 12 residues. CDR3 sequence: CASTGGSYEQYF. The CDR3 DNA sequence: TGCGCCAGCACGGGGGGATCCTACGAGCAGTACTTC.

In this sample, this clonotype turned up a few times. The CDR3 sequence is CASSTTRDNYGYTF. The CDR3 DNA reads TGTGCCAGCAGCACAACGAGGGACAACTATGGCTACACCTTC. The genes are TRBV9 and TRBJ1-2, with D possibly being TRBD1 (5 bases). The CDR3 is made up of 14 amino acids. Germline-derived CDR1 and CDR2 are SGDLS and YYNGEE. Trimming stripped 4 bases from V and 2 bases from J, with 12 bases between.

The chain employs TRBV12-3 or TRBV12-4 and TRBJ1-2; TRBD1 aligns across 7 bases. The CDR3 covers 14 residues. V lost 2 bases to trimming and J lost 6 bases; unmatched junction nucleotides: 6. The DNA for the CDR3 is TGTGCCAGCAGTTTAATGACAGGGCGAAATGGCTACACCTTC. It encodes CASSLMTGRNGYTF.

The rearrangement links TRBV10-3 to TRBJ2-7; D is possibly TRBD2 (6 bases). This CDR3 comprises 13 residues. V lost 4 bases to trimming and J lost 0 bases, with 7 bases between them. Per germline, CDR1 ENHRY and CDR2 SYGVKD. CDR3 sequence: CAISAEGSYEQYF. CDR3 bases: TGTGCCATCAGTGCGGAGGGCTCCTACGAGCAGTACTTC.

The CDR3 spells CSASPRPPGTDTQYF. As DNA, the CDR3 is TGCAGCGCAAGCCCGCGGCCCCCGGGGACAGATACGCAGTATTTT. The chain employs TRBV29-1 and TRBJ2-3; a weak D match, TRBD2 (5 bases). The germline gives CDR1 SQVTM, CDR2 ANQGSEA. This CDR3 has 15 residues. V lost 7 bases to trimming and J lost 3 bases, with 20 bases between them.

CDR3 DNA: TGTGCCAGCAGCTTGAGGGGGACTAGCATCACCACAAGCTACGAGCAGTACTTC. As protein: CASSLRGTSITTSYEQYF. The chain is built from TRBV5-5 and TRBJ2-7; 9 nucleotides agree with TRBD2. The CDR3 runs to 18 residues. V was clipped by 1 base and J by 3 bases; unmatched bases: 14. Germline CDR1 is SGHKS and CDR2 is YYEKEE (reference sequence).